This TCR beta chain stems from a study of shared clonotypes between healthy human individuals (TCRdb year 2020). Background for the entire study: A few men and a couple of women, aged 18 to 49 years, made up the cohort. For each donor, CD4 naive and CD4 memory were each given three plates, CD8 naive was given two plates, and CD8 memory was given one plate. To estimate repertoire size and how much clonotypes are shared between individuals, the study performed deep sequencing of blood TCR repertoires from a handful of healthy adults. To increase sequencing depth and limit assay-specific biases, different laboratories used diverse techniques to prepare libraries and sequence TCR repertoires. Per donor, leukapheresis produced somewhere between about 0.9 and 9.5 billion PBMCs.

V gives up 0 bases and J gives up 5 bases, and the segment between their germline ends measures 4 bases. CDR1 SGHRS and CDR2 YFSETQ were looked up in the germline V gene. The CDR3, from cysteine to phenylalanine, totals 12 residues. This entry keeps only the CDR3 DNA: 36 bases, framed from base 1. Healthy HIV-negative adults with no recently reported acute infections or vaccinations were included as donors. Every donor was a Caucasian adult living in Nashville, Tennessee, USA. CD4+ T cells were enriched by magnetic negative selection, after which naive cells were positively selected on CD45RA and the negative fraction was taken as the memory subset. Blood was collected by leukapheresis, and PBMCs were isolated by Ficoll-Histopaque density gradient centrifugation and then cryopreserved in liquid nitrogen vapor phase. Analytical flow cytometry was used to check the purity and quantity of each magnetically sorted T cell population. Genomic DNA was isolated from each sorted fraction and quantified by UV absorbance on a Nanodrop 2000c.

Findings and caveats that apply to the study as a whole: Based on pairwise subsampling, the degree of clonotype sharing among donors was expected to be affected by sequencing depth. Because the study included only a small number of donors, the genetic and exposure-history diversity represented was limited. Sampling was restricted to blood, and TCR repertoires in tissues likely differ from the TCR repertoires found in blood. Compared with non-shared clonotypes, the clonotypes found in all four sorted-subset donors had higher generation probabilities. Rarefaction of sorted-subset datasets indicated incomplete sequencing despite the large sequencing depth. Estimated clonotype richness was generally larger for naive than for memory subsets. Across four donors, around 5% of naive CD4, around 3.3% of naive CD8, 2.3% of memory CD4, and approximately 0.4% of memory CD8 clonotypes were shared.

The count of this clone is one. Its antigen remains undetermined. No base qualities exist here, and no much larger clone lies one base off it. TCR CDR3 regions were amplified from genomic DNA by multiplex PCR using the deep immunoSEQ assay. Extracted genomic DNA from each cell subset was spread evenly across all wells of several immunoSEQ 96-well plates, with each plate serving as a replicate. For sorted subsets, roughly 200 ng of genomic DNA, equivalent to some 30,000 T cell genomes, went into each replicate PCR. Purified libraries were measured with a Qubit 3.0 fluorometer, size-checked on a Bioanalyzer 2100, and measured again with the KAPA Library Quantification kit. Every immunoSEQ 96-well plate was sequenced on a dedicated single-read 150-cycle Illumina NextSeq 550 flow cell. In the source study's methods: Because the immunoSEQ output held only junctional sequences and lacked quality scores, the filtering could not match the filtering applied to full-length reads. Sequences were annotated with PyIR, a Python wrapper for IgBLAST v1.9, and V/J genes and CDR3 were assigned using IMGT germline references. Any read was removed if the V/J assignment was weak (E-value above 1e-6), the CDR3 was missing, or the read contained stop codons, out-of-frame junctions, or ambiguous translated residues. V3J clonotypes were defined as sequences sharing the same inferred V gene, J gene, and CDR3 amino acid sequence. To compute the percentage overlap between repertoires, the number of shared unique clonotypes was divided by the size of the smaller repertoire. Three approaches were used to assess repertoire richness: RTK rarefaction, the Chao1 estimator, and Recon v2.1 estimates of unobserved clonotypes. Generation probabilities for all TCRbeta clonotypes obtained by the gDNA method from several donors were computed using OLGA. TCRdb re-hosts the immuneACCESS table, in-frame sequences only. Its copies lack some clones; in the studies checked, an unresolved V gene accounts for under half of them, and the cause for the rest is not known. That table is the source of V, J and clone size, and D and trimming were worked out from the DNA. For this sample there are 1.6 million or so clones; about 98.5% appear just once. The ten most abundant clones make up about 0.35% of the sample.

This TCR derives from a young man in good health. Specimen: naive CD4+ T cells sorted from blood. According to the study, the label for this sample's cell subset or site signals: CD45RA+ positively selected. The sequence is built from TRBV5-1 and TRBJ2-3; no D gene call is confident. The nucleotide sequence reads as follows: TGCGCCAGCAGCTTGGTCCGAGATACGCAGTATTTT. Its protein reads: CASSLVRDTQYF.